These 2 T cell receptor beta chains share one sample of origin, sequenced in a study of blood T cell repertoires in COVID-19. Using immunoSEQ multiplex PCR, the repertoire was profiled, and TCRdb retains in-frame clones only, with some absent. The sample includes approximately 350,000 clones, roughly nine tenths seen only once; the top ten take around 3%. The source material was peripheral blood. The receptors stem from a woman in her twenties or thirties with COVID-19, enrolled during active disease.

The chain links TRBV6-2 or TRBV6-3 to TRBJ2-7, with 8 bases matching TRBD2. The CDR3 covers 16 residues. The V gene end was trimmed by 2 bases and the J gene end by 3 bases; junction bases not matched to a gene: 9. In germline, CDR1 is MNHEY, CDR2 SVGEGT. CDR3 loop: CASSYPPGRGDYEQYF. The CDR3 region has the DNA TGTGCCAGCAGTTACCCCCCCGGGCGGGGGGACTACGAGCAGTACTTC.

The chain uses TRBV6-5 and TRBJ1-2; D unresolved. V dropped 0 bases and J dropped 6 bases, with 11 bases sitting between them. The germline gives CDR1 MNHEY, CDR2 SVGAGI. The CDR3 has 14 residues. The CDR3, as DNA: TGTGCCAGCAGTTACTCGAAGAGAGGGAATGGCTACACCTTC. Residues: CASSYSKRGNGYTF.